These 13 T cell receptor beta chains were all obtained from the same sample, sequenced in a study of OX40 agonist ivuxolimab in advanced cancers. Data came from immunoSEQ multiplex PCR; TCRdb stores just in-frame clones and leaves some out. Altogether roughly 110,000 clones are present, around 93% being singletons, with the ten largest covering approximately 1.1%. Specimen: CD4+ or CD8+ T cells sorted from blood, collected in a trial of the OX40 agonist ivuxolimab. These receptors were taken from an adult with an advanced solid tumor such as melanoma, head and neck, liver or kidney cancer.

This clone was seen just once. V usage is TRBV9 and J usage is TRBJ2-7, with 10 bases aligning to TRBD2. The CDR3 contains 15 residues. CDR1 and CDR2 (germline): SGDLS, YYNGEE. V lost 4 bases, J lost 6 bases, and 10 bases stayed unmatched. The CDR3 DNA reads as TGTGCCAGCAGCTCATCCGGGACTAGCGCTTCCGAGCAGTACTTC. It yields the protein CASSSSGTSASEQYF.

The chain carries TRBV27 and TRBJ1-5; 10 nucleotides agree with TRBD1. V shed 6 bases, J shed 5 bases, and the junction held 7 bases outside the gene matches. CDR1 and CDR2 (germline): MNHEY, SMNVEV (reference sequence). The CDR3 is 15 residues long. The DNA of the CDR3 is TGTGCCAGCAGGCGGGGGACAGGGGCGTATCAGCCCCAGCATTTT. This sequence encodes CASRRGTGAYQPQHF.

V and J are TRBV28 and TRBJ1-3; the D gene is possibly TRBD1 (5 bases). CDR1 is MDHEN and CDR2 is SYDVKM in the germline V gene. Trimming took off 7 bases at V and 7 bases at J, with 17 bases between the two ends. The CDR3 loop spans 14 amino acids. The CDR3 reads CASTMVMEGNTIYF. Here the CDR3 DNA reads TGTGCCAGCACCATGGTCATGGAGGGGAACACCATATATTTT.

J is TRBJ1-4 and V is TRBV27; 7 nucleotides agree with TRBD1. With 2 bases clipped from V and 8 bases from J, the junction kept 8 bases outside the gene matches. Germline V CDR1 and CDR2: MNHEY, SMNVEV (reference sequence). This CDR3 contains 15 residues. CDR3 nucleotides: TGTGCCAGCAGTTTACGGAGACAGGGTGGGGAAAAACTGTTTTTT. It codes for CASSLRRQGGEKLFF.

The chain uses TRBV7-9 and TRBJ1-1; D call uncertain. With 2 bases removed from V and 1 base from J, the gap between germline ends came to 14 bases. This CDR3 comprises 16 residues. Germline CDR1 SEHNR, CDR2 FQNEAQ (reference sequence). The CDR3 region is CASSLSYNIGNTEAFF. The CDR3 DNA reads TGTGCCAGCAGCTTATCCTACAATATAGGGAACACTGAAGCTTTCTTT.

The V gene is TRBV5-4, the J gene TRBJ1-1; D gene ambiguous. CDR1 and CDR2 (germline): SGHNT, YYREEE (reference sequence). CDR3 length: 13 amino acids. Trimming cost V 4 bases and J 9 bases, with 16 bases left between them. Here the CDR3 DNA reads TGTGCCAGCAGCCCCTGGAGAGAAAGAAAAGCTTTCTTT. Residues: CASSPWRERKAFF.

For the CDR3, the DNA is TGCGCCAGCAGTGAGTCAGGGGGGAATCAGCCCCAGCATTTT. Residues: CASSESGGNQPQHF. The V gene is TRBV10-2, the J gene TRBJ1-5; tentative D call: TRBD1 (6 bases). Per germline, CDR1 WSHSY and CDR2 SAAADI. The CDR3 loop spans 14 amino acids. The germline V and J ends were trimmed by 0 bases and 4 bases, with 7 bases remaining between them.

The V call is TRBV28, the J call TRBJ2-7; D uncertain. The germline V gene has CDR1 MDHEN and CDR2 SYDVKM. V was trimmed by 7 bases and J by 5 bases, leaving 9 bases between them. This CDR3 contains 11 residues. Written as DNA, the CDR3 is TGTGCCAGCACCGACCTGGACGAGCAGTACTTC. As protein: CASTDLDEQYF.

V is TRBV28 and J is TRBJ1-1, with a possible D match to TRBD1 (5 bases). Germline values: CDR1 MDHEN, CDR2 SYDVKM. Deletions cut 6 bases from V and 2 bases from J, with 13 bases between. The CDR3 extends over 14 amino acids. CDR3 sequence reads: CASSPGLSNTEAFF. DNA for the CDR3: TGTGCCAGCAGCCCGGGACTTTCTAACACTGAAGCTTTCTTT.

CDR3 residues: CASSLGRGQGTTYEQYF. In nucleotides, the CDR3 is TGCGCCAGCAGCTTGGGAAGGGGACAGGGGACAACCTACGAGCAGTACTTC. V gene TRBV5-1 combines with J gene TRBJ2-7; 10 nucleotides agree with TRBD1. The CDR3 is 17 amino acids. The J segment lost 2 bases and the V segment lost 0 bases, leaving 8 bases of the junction unmatched. Per the germline V gene, CDR1 is SGHRS and CDR2 is YFSETQ.

The chain has TRBV29-1 and TRBJ1-2; D is unresolved. V was clipped by 5 bases and J by 0 bases, with 10 bases between them. CDR3 length: 13 residues. The germline gives CDR1 SQVTM, CDR2 ANQGSEA. The CDR3 DNA follows: TGCAGCGTTCACCTAGAGGCTAACTATGGCTACACCTTC. Encoded protein: CSVHLEANYGYTF.

CDR3 sequence: CASSLDLGRRVYNEQFF. DNA of the CDR3: TGTGCCAGCAGCTTAGATTTGGGCAGACGAGTCTACAATGAGCAGTTCTTC. The V gene is TRBV11-3, the J gene TRBJ2-1; D ambiguous. This CDR3 has 17 residues. Per the germline V gene, CDR1 is SGHNT and CDR2 is YENEEA. Trimming took 0 bases from V and 3 from J, leaving 15 bases between them.

This rearrangement joins TRBV27 to TRBJ1-1, with 7 nucleotides matching TRBD1. Looked up from germline, CDR1 is MNHEY and CDR2 is SMNVEV (reference sequence). J lost 5 bases, V lost 1 base, and 4 bases had no gene match. CDR3 length equals 14 residues. CDR3 sequence: CASSLYRGGTEAFF. The CDR3 region has the DNA TGTGCCAGCAGTTTATACAGGGGCGGGACTGAAGCTTTCTTT.